Described below is a single T cell receptor (beta chain) sequence and its context. The clone's antigen remains unknown. One base away there is no much larger clone; base qualities are not given. The entire isolated RNA was reverse transcribed using the High Capacity cDNA Reverse Transcription Kit, and thus expressed TCRB transcripts were sequenced. Deep immunoSEQ sequencing was applied to naive, central memory and regulatory T cell samples, giving an average of around 3.4 million total reads per sample. After sorted cells were lysed in RLT buffer, RNA was extracted with DNase-treated RNeasy Micro or Mini kits, with the choice depending on cell number. Each cell subset was processed on its own to prevent cross-contamination, while patient and healthy donor samples were processed together. The immunoSEQ multiplex PCR was used to amplify TCRB sequences from cDNA, generating 87-bp fragments that spanned the CDR3 region. Amplicons were sequenced on the Illumina HiSeq platform. In the source study's methods: Synthetic template baselines were used to correct PCR bias computationally, reads within Hamming distance 2 were collapsed together, and singletons that could not be merged were discarded. Reads were aligned to IMGT to assign V, D and J genes, CDR3 length, and insertions or deletions at six rearrangement sites. Within each subset, clonotype counts were normalized to sorted cell number, after which true diversity and Gini coefficients were computed with the tcR R package. The overlap coefficient, calculated on TCRB nucleotide sequences, was used to measure repertoire sharing. TCRdb obtained this table from immuneACCESS and retained in-frame rearrangements with V and J assigned. These tables miss some clones; where compared with another copy, unresolved V genes account for less than half of the shortfall, and the remainder is unexplained. V and J calls and clone size are as listed in that table; D and trimming were resolved from the DNA. The sample table shows over 150,000 clones, and 7% to 9% are seen once. The ten largest clones take up 0.5% of the sample.

This entry comes from a study of beta chain features in type 1 diabetes (dated by TCRdb to about 2018). With regard to the full study: Mean age, gender distribution, total cell number and subset yield were not different between patients and healthy donors. A total of 107,917,701 sorted cells were examined across all samples, and a strong correlation was observed between cell number per subset and RNA yield. The study compared the TCRB repertoires of sorted circulating CD4+ T cell subsets in recently diagnosed type 1 diabetes patients with those in matched healthy donors. Naive and central memory subsets were obtained from all 28 donors, but regulatory and stem cell-like memory subsets were isolated from only 8 patients and 8 healthy donors.

Counted from cysteine to phenylalanine, this CDR3 has 14 amino acids. The CDR3 DNA has 42 bases and is translated from base 1. Via the germline V gene, CDR1 is LGHNA and CDR2 YNFKEQ. The junction shows trimming of 5 bases on V and 6 bases on J, and the gene matches do not reach 8 bases of it. The study at large found these results: Because small numbers of individuals were included in the HLA sub-analyses, any influence of HLA type on TCRB rearrangement was left unresolved. Type 1 diabetes patients showed a moderate but significant shortening of TCRB CDR3 length in all four CD4+ subsets. Shorter templates might have been favored by PCR, but patient and control samples were amplified and corrected together, so both groups would have been affected equally by any skew. At VDJ recombination sites, patients with type 1 diabetes made fewer insertions and deleted more nucleotides, a pattern implying thymic rearrangement abnormalities. The naive, central memory and regulatory TCRB repertoires appeared to resemble one another more closely among patients than among healthy donors. Because cDNA was sequenced instead of genomic DNA, activated cells with high expression could be over-represented, although the groups did not differ in activation or CD3 levels.

Each donor gave one peripheral blood draw, averaging approximately 110 mL, which was collected into heparinised tubes. Naive, central memory, regulatory and stem cell-like memory CD4+ T cells were sorted on a BD FACSAria II using a panel including CD45RO, CCR7, CD25, CD127, CD95 and CD27. Purity was above 95% for every sorted population. PBMCs were separated immediately by Lymphoprep density gradient centrifugation and were stained directly, without being cultured. So that batch effects would be minimized, each experiment stained and sorted samples in pairs, pairing one healthy donor with one patient.

The sequence derives from a man aged 18 to 30 with type 1 diabetes. The V and J genes are TRBV4-2 and TRBJ2-7, with 9 bases aligning to TRBD1. The sample consisted of central memory CD4+ T cells from blood. The nucleotide sequence is given as TGTGCCAGCAGCTTGGCCGACAGGGGGAGCGAGCAGTACTTC. Its translation reads: CASSLADRGSEQYF.